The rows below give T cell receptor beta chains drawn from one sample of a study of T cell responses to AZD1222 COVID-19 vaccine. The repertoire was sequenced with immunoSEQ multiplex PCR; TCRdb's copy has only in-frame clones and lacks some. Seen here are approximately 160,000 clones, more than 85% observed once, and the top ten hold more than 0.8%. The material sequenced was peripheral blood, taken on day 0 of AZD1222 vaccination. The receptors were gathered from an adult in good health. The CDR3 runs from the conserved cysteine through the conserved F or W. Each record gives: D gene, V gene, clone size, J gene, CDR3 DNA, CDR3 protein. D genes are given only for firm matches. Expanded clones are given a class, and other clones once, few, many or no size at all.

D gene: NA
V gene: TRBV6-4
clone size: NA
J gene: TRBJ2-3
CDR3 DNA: TGTGCCAGCAGTGACTCGGGGGACCCCACAGATACGCAGTATTTT
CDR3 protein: CASSDSGDPTDTQYF

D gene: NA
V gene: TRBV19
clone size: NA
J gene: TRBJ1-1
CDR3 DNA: TGTGCCAGTAGTATTTTGGACACGAACACTGAAGCTTTCTTT
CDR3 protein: CASSILDTNTEAFF

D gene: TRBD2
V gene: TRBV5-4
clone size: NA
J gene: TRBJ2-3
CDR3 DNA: TGTGCCAGCAGCTCACCCGGGGGGATTACGCAGTATTTT
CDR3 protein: CASSSPGGITQYF

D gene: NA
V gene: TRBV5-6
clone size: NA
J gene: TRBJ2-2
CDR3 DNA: TGTGCCAGCAGCTCCGTGATCGGGACGAGGACCGGGGAGCTGTTTTTT
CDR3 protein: CASSSVIGTRTGELFF

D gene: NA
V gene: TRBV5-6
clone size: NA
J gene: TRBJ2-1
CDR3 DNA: TGTGCCAGCAGCCAATCAGCTAGCAATGAGCAGTTCTTC
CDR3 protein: CASSQSASNEQFF

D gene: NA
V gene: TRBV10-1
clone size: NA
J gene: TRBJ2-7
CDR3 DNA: TGCGCCAGCAGTGAGTCGGACAAAGAGCAGTACTTC
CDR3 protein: CASSESDKEQYF

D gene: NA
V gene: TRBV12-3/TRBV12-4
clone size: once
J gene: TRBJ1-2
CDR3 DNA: TGTGCCAGCGGGTATAGGGGTGGCTACACCTTC
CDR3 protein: CASGYRGGYTF

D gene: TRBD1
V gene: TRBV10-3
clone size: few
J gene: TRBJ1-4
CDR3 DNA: TGTGCCAGCGGGGAAGGACAGGCGGAGGAAAAACTGTTTTTT
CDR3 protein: CASGEGQAEEKLFF

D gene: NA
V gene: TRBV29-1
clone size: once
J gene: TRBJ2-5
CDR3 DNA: TGCAGCGTTGAAAGGTGGAAAGAGACCCAGTACTTC
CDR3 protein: CSVERWKETQYF

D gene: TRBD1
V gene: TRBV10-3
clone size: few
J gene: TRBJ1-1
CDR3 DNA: TGTGCCATCCGGAGGGGGCTCGGCACTGAAGCTTTCTTT
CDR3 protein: CAIRRGLGTEAFF

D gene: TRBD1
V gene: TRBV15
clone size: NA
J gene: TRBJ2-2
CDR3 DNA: TGTGCCACCAGCCAGGACAGGACCGAGAGTGCGGGTAACGGGGAGCTGTTTTTT
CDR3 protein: CATSQDRTESAGNGELFF

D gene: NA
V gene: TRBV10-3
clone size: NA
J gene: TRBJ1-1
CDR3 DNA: TGTGCCATCAAATCCGGGCGGGAGAACACTGAAGCTTTCTTT
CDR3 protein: CAIKSGRENTEAFF

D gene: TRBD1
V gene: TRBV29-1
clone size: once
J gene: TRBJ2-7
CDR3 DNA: TGCAGCGTTGAAGCCCTAAGAAGCGGGACAGGGGCCCTACTATCCGACTACGAGCAGTACTTC
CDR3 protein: CSVEALRSGTGALLSDYEQYF

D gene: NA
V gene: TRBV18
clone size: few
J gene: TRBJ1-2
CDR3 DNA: TGTGCCAGCTCATTTGACAGCGGTCATGGCTACACCTTC
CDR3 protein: CASSFDSGHGYTF

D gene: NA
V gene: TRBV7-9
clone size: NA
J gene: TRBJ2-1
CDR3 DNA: TGTGCCAGCAGCTTAGAGCAGAGCTTGGATGAGCAGTTCTTC
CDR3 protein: CASSLEQSLDEQFF